The table lists the clone carrying this T cell receptor (beta chain) with a count of one. Antigen unknown. The data stem from a study of graft-versus-host responses after intestinal transplantation. Study details: Every transplant recipient was induced with anti-thymocyte globulin, then maintained on tacrolimus and steroids for two to four years.

Whole-study findings and limits: Early post-transplant declines in HvG were associated with peak levels of circulating GvH clones. Marrow from the recipient contained GvH clones, some of which had appeared first in ileum or blood. Elevated graft-versus-host to host-versus-graft clonal ratios in allografts were recorded for patients with graft-donor T cell macrochimerism.

Generated by immunoSEQ multiplex PCR, the TCRdb table keeps only in-frame clones and is missing some. The sample lists around 45,000 clones, about 95% seen once, with 1.6% in the top ten. This CDR3 has 14 residues. The germline V gene encodes CDR1 LNHDA and CDR2 SQIVND (reference sequence). Trimming took 7 bases from V and 2 from J, leaving 12 bases between them. The receptor was isolated from a human patient who received an intestinal transplant, so some T cells may come from the graft donor. The sample here was PBMCs, taken around 350 days after intestinal transplant. This sequence joins TRBV19 and TRBJ1-5, with D unclear. This chain's CDR3 is CASNRGEGNQPQHF. CDR3 bases: TGTGCCAGTAATAGAGGAGAAGGCAATCAGCCCCAGCATTTT.